A single sample gave rise to the 32 T cell receptor beta chains below, sequenced in a study of cytomegalovirus exposure and HLA in healthy donors. The PCR ran on 60 Vbeta and 13 Jbeta primers. TCRdb keeps only in-frame clones here, not all; method: immunoSEQ multiplex PCR. The data show 90,000 to 150,000 clones, about 81% seen once. The sample consisted of PBMCs. The receptor set was obtained from a man aged 40-50 years in good health and CMV-seronegative.

V usage is TRBV6-1 and J usage is TRBJ1-6; D is ambiguous. Germline V lookup: CDR1 MNHNS, CDR2 SASEGT. Trimming left V 6 bases short and J 8 bases short, with 14 bases between. The CDR3 sequence is 14 residues long. The CDR3 region is CASSSRPQDSPLHF. The CDR3 region has the DNA TGTGCCAGCAGCTCTCGGCCTCAGGATTCACCCCTCCACTTT.

The chain employs TRBV15 and TRBJ1-1; 7 nucleotides match TRBD1. V lost 3 bases, J lost 4 bases, and 5 bases stayed unmatched. CDR1 is LNHNV, CDR2 YYDKDF, per germline (reference sequence). This CDR3 is built from 14 residues. The CDR3 is CATSRGDRTTEAFF. In DNA, the CDR3 is TGTGCCACCAGCAGGGGGGACAGAACCACTGAAGCTTTCTTT. Full variable domain (outside the CDR3, taken from reference TRBV15 and TRBJ1-1): DAMVIQNPRYQVTQFGKPVTLSCSQTLNHNVMYWYQQKSSQAPKLLFHYYDKDFNNEADTPDNFQSRRPNTSFCFLDIRSPGLGDTAMYLCATSRGDRTTEAFFGQGTRLTVV.

The chain employs TRBV30 and TRBJ1-4, with TRBD1 matching 8 bases. J gave up 7 bases and V 5 bases, and 6 bases lay outside the gene matches. This CDR3 is 13 amino acids long. Germline loops: CDR1 GTSNPN, CDR2 SVGIG (reference sequence). CDR3 nucleotides: TGTGCCTGGGGACAGGGAGTGGGTGAAAAACTGTTTTTT. Its translation is CAWGQGVGEKLFF.

This chain uses TRBV9 with TRBJ1-1; D is unclear. Germline assignment: CDR1 SGDLS and CDR2 YYNGEE. This CDR3 comprises 14 residues. The germline V and J ends were trimmed by 0 bases and 0 bases, with 6 bases remaining between them. This chain's CDR3 is CASSVAQMNTEAFF. CDR3 nucleotides: TGTGCCAGCAGCGTAGCACAGATGAACACTGAAGCTTTCTTT. The whole variable domain, filled in from reference TRBV9 and TRBJ1-1, reads DSGVTQTPKHLITATGQRVTLRCSPRSGDLSVYWYQQSLDQGLQFLIQYYNGEERAKGNILERFSAQQFPDLHSELNLSSLELGDSALYFCASSVAQMNTEAFFGQGTRLTVV.

The chain combines TRBV7-2 with TRBJ1-2; the D gene is possibly TRBD1 (6 bases). The germline V and J ends were trimmed by 7 bases and 2 bases, with 17 bases remaining between them. The CDR3 runs to 15 residues. CDR1 and CDR2 from the germline V gene are SGHTA and FQGNSA. In DNA form, the CDR3 reads TGTGCCAGCACCCCCCTGGGGGCCACCAACTATGGCTACACCTTC. Amino acid sequence: CASTPLGATNYGYTF.

This clone has a handful of counts. This chain uses TRBV6-5 with TRBJ2-7, with D perhaps matching TRBD1 (6 bases). Trimming removed 5 bases at V and 2 bases at J, with 13 bases between. The CDR3 extends over 14 amino acids. CDR1 and CDR2 from the germline V gene are MNHEY and SVGAGI. CDR3 nucleotide sequence: TGTGCCAGCAGTGAAGAGGGGACAACCTACGAGCAGTACTTC. It codes for CASSEEGTTYEQYF.

V is TRBV28 and J is TRBJ1-1; no reliable D call. V lost 8 bases, J lost 3 bases, and 10 bases lay in between. This CDR3 is 12 amino acids long. Germline values: CDR1 MDHEN, CDR2 SYDVKM. CDR3 amino acids: CASEGGDTEAFF. In DNA, the CDR3 is TGTGCCAGCGAGGGTGGGGACACTGAAGCTTTCTTT.

V usage is TRBV25-1 and J usage is TRBJ2-4; possibly TRBD2 for D (6 bases). Trimming removed 6 bases at V and 12 bases at J, with 18 bases between. The germline V gene has CDR1 MGHDK and CDR2 SYGVNS. This CDR3 contains 13 residues. The CDR3 DNA follows: TGTGCCAGCAGCAGTCCGGGAGTAGACAGTCAGTACTTC. Protein sequence: CASSSPGVDSQYF. The full variable domain, with the rest looked up from reference TRBV25-1 and TRBJ2-4, is EADIYQTPRYLVIGTGKKITLECSQTMGHDKMYWYQQDPGMELHLIHYSYGVNSTEKGDLSSESTVSRIRTEHFPLTLESARPSHTSQYLCASSSPGVDSQYFGAGTRLSVL.

The chain couples TRBV25-1 to TRBJ1-2, with a tentative D call TRBD1 (6 bases). The V and J ends lost 4 bases and 8 bases respectively, with 23 bases between them. The V gene's germline CDR1 is MGHDK and CDR2 SYGVNS. The CDR3 loop spans 16 amino acids. The DNA of the CDR3 is TGTGCCAGCAGTGCCGGGACAAATATCTTCTCTCGGGGCTACACCTTC. Protein: CASSAGTNIFSRGYTF.

This sequence joins TRBV4-3 and TRBJ1-2, with 8 bases that match TRBD1. J lost 3 bases, V lost 4 bases, and 4 bases had no gene match. This CDR3 comprises 14 residues. Germline V lookup: CDR1 LGHNA, CDR2 YSLEER. The CDR3 region is CASSLNRGDYGYTF. In DNA, the CDR3 is TGCGCCAGCAGCCTCAACAGGGGGGACTATGGCTACACCTTC.

The chain has TRBV5-4 and TRBJ1-4; D is perhaps TRBD1 (6 bases). The CDR3 has 13 residues. The germline gives CDR1 SGHNT, CDR2 YYREEE (reference sequence). V was clipped by 3 bases and J by 7 bases, with 10 bases between them. The DNA of the CDR3 is TGTGCCAGCAGCTCTACAGGGACTGAAAAACTGTTTTTT. This encodes CASSSTGTEKLFF.

This chain links TRBV28 with TRBJ1-3; D is unclear. Germline V gene lookup returns CDR1 MDHEN and CDR2 SYDVKM. Trimming took off 8 bases at V and 8 bases at J, with 7 bases between the two ends. This CDR3 contains 10 residues. The CDR3 DNA sequence: TGTGCCAGCCTCCGGGACACCATATATTTT. It yields the protein CASLRDTIYF.

This clone appeared a few times. The V call is TRBV5-1, the J call TRBJ2-5; TRBD2 might be the D (6 bases). The CDR3 spans 16 residues. V lost 0 bases to trimming and J lost 5 bases, with 17 bases between them. Germline-derived CDR1 and CDR2 are SGHRS and YFSETQ. The DNA of the CDR3 is TGCGCCAGCAGCTTGGCCGGGAGTCGTACATGGGAGACCCAGTACTTC. Its protein is CASSLAGSRTWETQYF.

The chain recombines TRBV5-1 with TRBJ1-1; TRBD1 might be the D (6 bases). Trimming removed 4 bases at V and 5 bases at J, with 15 bases between. CDR1 and CDR2 (germline): SGHRS, YFSETQ. The CDR3 is 14 amino acids. CDR3 residues: CASSQGQRGTEAFF. The CDR3 region has the DNA TGCGCCAGCAGCCAGGGGCAGAGGGGAACTGAAGCTTTCTTT.

The genes are TRBV27 and TRBJ2-5, with a possible D match to TRBD2 (6 bases). The V end lost 0 bases, the J end lost 10 bases, and 12 bases lay between the germline ends. The CDR3 has 13 amino acids. Per the germline V gene, CDR1 is MNHEY and CDR2 is SMNVEV (reference sequence). CDR3 region: CASSLSLKAGQYF. CDR3 sequence (DNA): TGTGCCAGCAGTTTATCGCTCAAAGCGGGCCAGTACTTC.

This clone was seen more than once but under ten times. The V call is TRBV18, the J call TRBJ2-3, with TRBD2 identical over 10 bases. V lost 5 bases to trimming and J lost 4 bases; unmatched junction nucleotides: 3. In germline, CDR1 is KGHSH, CDR2 LQKENI. CDR3 size: 14 residues. CDR3 in DNA: TGTGCCAGCTCATCACTAGCGGGGCCAGATACGCAGTATTTT. Its protein is CASSSLAGPDTQYF.

The chain employs TRBV7-9 and TRBJ2-1; 11 bases line up with TRBD2. Germline lookup yields CDR1 SEHNR and CDR2 FQNEAQ (reference sequence). With 11 bases clipped from V and 4 bases from J, the junction kept 4 bases outside the gene matches. This CDR3 is 13 amino acids long. CDR3 in DNA: TGTGCCGTGGGGACTAGCGGATACAATGAGCAGTTCTTC. Encoded protein: CAVGTSGYNEQFF. The whole variable domain, filled in from reference TRBV7-9 and TRBJ2-1, reads DTGVSQNPRHKITKRGQNVTFRCDPISEHNRLYWYRQTLGQGPEFLTYFQNEAQLEKSRLLSDRFSAERPKGSFSTLEIQRTEQGDSAMYLCAVGTSGYNEQFFGPGTRLTVL.

This chain joins TRBV19 and TRBJ2-3; D gene unclear. CDR3 length: 13 amino acids. Trimming pared 6 bases from V and 5 bases from J, leaving 12 bases between. Germline CDR1 LNHDA, CDR2 SQIVND (reference sequence). The CDR3 DNA reads as TGTGCCAGTAGCCGGGTCAGAGGAGATACGCAGTATTTT. Amino acids: CASSRVRGDTQYF.

This clone was seen once. The genes are TRBV6-5 and TRBJ2-7; D perhaps matches TRBD1 (6 bases). Deletions cut 4 bases from V and 6 bases from J, with 22 bases between. This CDR3 comprises 16 residues. The germline CDR1 and CDR2 sequences are MNHEY and SVGAGI. In DNA form, the CDR3 reads TGTGCCAGCAGTTCGACTCTGGACAGCCGTTTGGGCGAGCAGTACTTC. This gives the protein CASSSTLDSRLGEQYF.

This clone occurred a few times. This rearrangement joins TRBV21-1 to TRBJ1-6; the listed D gene, TRBD1, was not tested against the DNA. TRBV21-1 is an annotated pseudogene. This CDR3 contains 16 residues. CDR3 nucleotides: TGTGCCAGCAGCAAAGTCGCGCAGGGTGGAAATTCACCCCTCCACTTT. It specifies CASSKVAQGGNSPLHF.

This chain uses TRBV30 with TRBJ2-7; 9 nucleotides line up with TRBD1. This CDR3 contains 14 residues. CDR1 and CDR2 (germline): GTSNPN, SVGIG (reference sequence). J was trimmed by 3 bases and V by 5 bases; bases with no gene match: 8. The CDR3 loop is CAWAPGTGNYEQYF. CDR3 coding DNA: TGTGCCTGGGCACCCGGGACAGGGAACTACGAGCAGTACTTC.

The chain uses TRBV9 and TRBJ2-7; 11 positions match TRBD2. V trimming: 0 bases; J trimming: 3 bases; junction bases outside the gene matches: 2. Germline lookup yields CDR1 SGDLS and CDR2 YYNGEE. The CDR3 spans 15 residues. The CDR3, as DNA: TGTGCCAGCAGCGTAGCTAGCGGGAGGATCTACGAGCAGTACTTC. Amino acids: CASSVASGRIYEQYF.

This clone was picked up a small number of times. This chain links TRBV4-3 with TRBJ1-6, with TRBD1 identical over 8 bases. Germline lookup yields CDR1 LGHNA and CDR2 YSLEER. The junction had 2 bases not matched to a gene; V was cut back by 3 bases and J by 7 bases. CDR3 length: 14 residues. The CDR3 bases are TGCGCCAGCAGCCAGACAGGGGTCAATTCACCCCTCCACTTT. The encoded protein is CASSQTGVNSPLHF.

This clone appeared a single time. The rearrangement links TRBV9 to TRBJ1-1; D is unresolved. Germline CDR1 is SGDLS and CDR2 is YYNGEE. Trimming stripped 5 bases from V and 4 bases from J, with 21 bases between. CDR3 length: 16 residues. This CDR3 is CASSPQIGNMGTEAFF. The DNA of the CDR3 is TGTGCCAGCAGTCCGCAGATCGGGAATATGGGCACTGAAGCTTTCTTT.

V is TRBV6-6 and J is TRBJ2-7; D is unresolved. Trimming removed 6 bases from V and 3 bases from J, with 9 bases in between. The CDR3 runs 12 residues. Germline V gene data show CDR1 as MNHNY and CDR2 as SVGAGI (reference sequence). CDR3 sequence (DNA): TGTGCCAGCAGCAGGTCGGTCTACGAGCAGTACTTC. It yields the protein CASSRSVYEQYF.

The rearrangement uses TRBV19 and TRBJ2-5; 10 nucleotides agree with TRBD2. This CDR3 is 15 amino acids long. Germline assignment: CDR1 LNHDA and CDR2 SQIVND (reference sequence). The V segment lost 5 bases and the J segment 3 bases; nucleotides outside the gene matches: 6. The CDR3 nucleotides read TGTGCCAGTAGTGGGACTAGCGAGACGAAAGAGACCCAGTACTTC. This sequence encodes CASSGTSETKETQYF.

The V gene is TRBV10-3, the J gene TRBJ2-7, with 7 bases aligning to TRBD1. The CDR3 covers 13 residues. J was trimmed by 5 bases and V by 3 bases; bases with no gene match: 4. Germline loops: CDR1 ENHRY, CDR2 SYGVKD. DNA for the CDR3: TGTGCCATCAGTGACGGGACAGCTAACGAGCAGTACTTC. Encoded protein: CAISDGTANEQYF.

This clone was seen only once. The chain couples TRBV4-1 to TRBJ1-5; tentatively, D is TRBD1 (5 bases). V gave up 1 base and J gave up 1 base, with 11 bases separating them. Germline CDR1 is MGHRA and CDR2 is YSYEKL. This CDR3 is 16 amino acids long. The DNA of the CDR3 is TGCGCCAGCAGCCAAGGTGAAGGGGCGAGCAATCAGCCCCAGCATTTT. As protein: CASSQGEGASNQPQHF.

This clone was counted between two and nine times. The chain combines TRBV15 with TRBJ1-2; D is undetermined. V lost 4 bases and J 0 bases, leaving 6 bases between the germline ends. Germline V CDR1 and CDR2: LNHNV, YYDKDF (reference sequence). The CDR3 extends over 13 amino acids. The CDR3 coding sequence is TGTGCCACCAGCACAGCGGCTAACTATGGCTACACCTTC. This sequence encodes CATSTAANYGYTF.

The V and J genes are TRBV6-5 and TRBJ1-5; 7 nucleotides match TRBD1. The CDR3 is made up of 14 amino acids. Germline CDR1 and CDR2: MNHEY and SVGAGI. V lost 0 bases to trimming and J lost 7 bases; unmatched junction nucleotides: 3. The CDR3 DNA sequence: TGTGCCAGCAGTTACTCAGGGGGCGGACAGCCCCAGCATTTT. This encodes CASSYSGGGQPQHF.

The chain couples TRBV6-1 to TRBJ1-5; no clear D. The CDR3 has 13 residues. Germline V gene lookup returns CDR1 MNHNS and CDR2 SASEGT. Trimming removed 2 bases from V and 4 bases from J, with 6 bases in between. CDR3 protein: CASSESRNQPQHF. DNA for the CDR3: TGTGCCAGCAGTGAATCGAGAAATCAGCCCCAGCATTTT.

This clone was found a few times. The V and J genes are TRBV5-5 and TRBJ2-7, with no clear D. CDR3 size: 13 residues. The ends were cut back, 0 bases at V and 5 bases at J, with 9 bases in the middle. Germline V gene data show CDR1 as SGHKS and CDR2 as YYEKEE (reference sequence). In DNA form, the CDR3 reads TGTGCCAGCAGCTTGGCTCATCAGAACGAGCAGTACTTC. Residues: CASSLAHQNEQYF.